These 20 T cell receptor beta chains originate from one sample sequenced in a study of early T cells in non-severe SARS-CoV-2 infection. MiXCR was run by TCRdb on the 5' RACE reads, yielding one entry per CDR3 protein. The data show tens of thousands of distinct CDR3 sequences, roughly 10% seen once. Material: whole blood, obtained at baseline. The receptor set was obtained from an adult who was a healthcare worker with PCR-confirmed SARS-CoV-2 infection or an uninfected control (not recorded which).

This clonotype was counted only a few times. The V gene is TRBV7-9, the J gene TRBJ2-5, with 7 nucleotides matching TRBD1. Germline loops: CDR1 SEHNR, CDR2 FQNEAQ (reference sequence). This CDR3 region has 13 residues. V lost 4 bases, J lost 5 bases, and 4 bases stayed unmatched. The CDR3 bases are TGTGCCAGCAGCTCCCAGGGGGTCGAGACCCAGTACTTC. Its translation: CASSSQGVETQYF.

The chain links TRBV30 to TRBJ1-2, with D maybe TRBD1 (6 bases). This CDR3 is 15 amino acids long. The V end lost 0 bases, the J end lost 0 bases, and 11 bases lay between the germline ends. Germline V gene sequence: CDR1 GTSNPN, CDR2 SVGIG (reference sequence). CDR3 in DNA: TGTGCCTGGAGTGTATCGGGACACCCTAACTATGGCTACACCTTC. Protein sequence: CAWSVSGHPNYGYTF.

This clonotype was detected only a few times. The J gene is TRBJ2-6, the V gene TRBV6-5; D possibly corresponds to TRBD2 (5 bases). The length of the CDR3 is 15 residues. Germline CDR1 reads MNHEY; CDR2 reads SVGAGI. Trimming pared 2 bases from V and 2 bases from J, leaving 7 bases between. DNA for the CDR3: TGTGCCAGCAGTTACGGAGGCGCTGGGGCCAACGTCCTGACTTTC. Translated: CASSYGGAGANVLTF.

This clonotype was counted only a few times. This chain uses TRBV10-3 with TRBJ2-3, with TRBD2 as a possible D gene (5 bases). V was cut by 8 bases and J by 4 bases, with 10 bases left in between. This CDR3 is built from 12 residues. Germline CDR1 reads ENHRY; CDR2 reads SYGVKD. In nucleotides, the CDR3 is TGTGCCATCTCCCCAGCGGCAGATACGCAGTATTTT. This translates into CAISPAADTQYF.

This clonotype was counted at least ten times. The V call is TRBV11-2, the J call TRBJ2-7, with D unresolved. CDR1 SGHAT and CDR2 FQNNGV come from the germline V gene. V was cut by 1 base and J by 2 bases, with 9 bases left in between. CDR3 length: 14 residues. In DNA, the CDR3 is TGTGCCAGCAGCTTAGCGCACACCCCCTACGAGCAGTACTTC. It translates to CASSLAHTPYEQYF.

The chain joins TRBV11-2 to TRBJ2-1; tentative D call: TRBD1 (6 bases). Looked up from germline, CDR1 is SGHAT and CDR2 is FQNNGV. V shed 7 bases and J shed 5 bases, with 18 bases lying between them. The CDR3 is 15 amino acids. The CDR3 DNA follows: TGTGCCAGCAACCTCGGGACACACGACGACAATGAGCAGTTCTTC. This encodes CASNLGTHDDNEQFF.

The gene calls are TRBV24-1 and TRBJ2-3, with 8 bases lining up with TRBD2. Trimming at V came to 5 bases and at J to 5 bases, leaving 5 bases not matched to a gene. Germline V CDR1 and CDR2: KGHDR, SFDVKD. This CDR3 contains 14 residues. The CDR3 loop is CATSVAGLIDTQYF. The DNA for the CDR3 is TGTGCCACCAGTGTAGCGGGACTGATAGATACGCAGTATTTT.

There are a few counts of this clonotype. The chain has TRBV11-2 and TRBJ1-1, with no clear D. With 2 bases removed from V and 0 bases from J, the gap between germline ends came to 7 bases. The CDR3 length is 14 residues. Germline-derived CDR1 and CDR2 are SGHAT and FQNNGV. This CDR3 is CASSLFRMNTEAFF. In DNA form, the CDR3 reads TGTGCCAGCAGCTTATTTAGGATGAACACTGAAGCTTTCTTT.

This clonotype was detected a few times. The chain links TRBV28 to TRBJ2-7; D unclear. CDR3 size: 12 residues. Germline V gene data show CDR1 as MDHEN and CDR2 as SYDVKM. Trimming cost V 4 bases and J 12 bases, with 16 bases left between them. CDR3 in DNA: TGTGCCAGCAGTTCAACCCGAGGCGGCGGGTACTTC. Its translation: CASSSTRGGGYF.

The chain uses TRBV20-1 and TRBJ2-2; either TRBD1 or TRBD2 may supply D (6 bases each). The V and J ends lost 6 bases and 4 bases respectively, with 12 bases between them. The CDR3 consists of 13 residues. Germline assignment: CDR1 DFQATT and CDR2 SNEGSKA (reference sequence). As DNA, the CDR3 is TGCAGTGCCCGGAGGGGGGCCACCGGGGAGCTGTTTTTT. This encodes CSARRGATGELFF.

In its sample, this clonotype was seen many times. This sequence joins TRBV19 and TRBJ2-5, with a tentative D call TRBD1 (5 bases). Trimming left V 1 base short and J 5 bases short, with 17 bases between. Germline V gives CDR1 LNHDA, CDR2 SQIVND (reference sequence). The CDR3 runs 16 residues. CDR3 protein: CASSIGGGYGRETQYF. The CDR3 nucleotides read TGTGCCAGTAGTATAGGGGGCGGATACGGTAGGGAGACCCAGTACTTC.

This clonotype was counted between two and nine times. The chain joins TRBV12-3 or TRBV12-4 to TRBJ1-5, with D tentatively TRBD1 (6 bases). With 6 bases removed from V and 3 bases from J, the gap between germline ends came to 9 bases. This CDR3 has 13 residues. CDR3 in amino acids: CASRRDTNQPQHF. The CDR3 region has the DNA TGTGCCAGCAGACGGGACACCAATCAGCCCCAGCATTTT.

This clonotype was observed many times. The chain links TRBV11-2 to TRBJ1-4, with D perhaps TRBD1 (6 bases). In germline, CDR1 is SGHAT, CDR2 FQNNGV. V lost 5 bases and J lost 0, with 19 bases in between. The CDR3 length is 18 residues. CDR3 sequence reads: CASSISGTPIATNEKLFF. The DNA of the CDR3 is TGTGCCAGCAGCATATCCGGGACACCAATCGCAACTAATGAAAAACTGTTTTTT. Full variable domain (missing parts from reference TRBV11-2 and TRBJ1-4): EAGVAQSPRYKIIEKRQSVAFWCNPISGHATLYWYQQILGQGPKLLIQFQNNGVVDDSQLPKDRFSAERLKGVDSTLKIQPAKLEDSAVYLCASSISGTPIATNEKLFFGSGTQLSVL.

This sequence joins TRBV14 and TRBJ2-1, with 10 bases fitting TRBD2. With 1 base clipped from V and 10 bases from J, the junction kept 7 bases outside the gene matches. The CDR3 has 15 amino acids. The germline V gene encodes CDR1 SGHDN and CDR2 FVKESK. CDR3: CASSQAAGGYNEQFF. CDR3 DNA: TGTGCCAGCAGCCAAGCAGCGGGAGGGTATAACGAGCAGTTCTTC.

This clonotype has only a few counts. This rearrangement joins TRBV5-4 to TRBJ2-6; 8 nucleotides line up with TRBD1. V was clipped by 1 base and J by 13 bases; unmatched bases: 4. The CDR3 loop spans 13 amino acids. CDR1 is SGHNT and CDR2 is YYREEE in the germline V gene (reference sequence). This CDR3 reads CASSLQGAEVLTF. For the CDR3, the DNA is TGTGCCAGCAGCTTGCAGGGGGCGGAGGTCCTGACTTTC.

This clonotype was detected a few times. For the CDR3, the DNA is TGCAGCGTTTCCGCTGAGGACAGGGGGTATAGCACCAACACCGGGGAGCTGTTTTTT. This gives the protein CSVSAEDRGYSTNTGELFF. The chain uses TRBV29-1 and TRBJ2-2; TRBD1 matches at 10 bases. The CDR3 consists of 19 residues. CDR1 is SQVTM, CDR2 ANQGSEA, per germline. The ends lost 5 bases at V and 2 bases at J; junction bases unmatched: 17.

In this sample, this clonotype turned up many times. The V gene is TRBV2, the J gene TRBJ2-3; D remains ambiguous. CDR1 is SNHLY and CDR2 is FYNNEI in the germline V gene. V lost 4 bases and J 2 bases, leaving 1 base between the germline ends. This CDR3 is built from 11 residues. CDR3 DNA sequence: TGTGCCAGCAGTGTCACAGATACGCAGTATTTT. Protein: CASSVTDTQYF.

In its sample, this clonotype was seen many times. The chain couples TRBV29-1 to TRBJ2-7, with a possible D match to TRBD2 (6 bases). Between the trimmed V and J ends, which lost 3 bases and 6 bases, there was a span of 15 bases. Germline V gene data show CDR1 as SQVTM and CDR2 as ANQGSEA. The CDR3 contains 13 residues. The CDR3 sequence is CSVDGGNRFEQYF. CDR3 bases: TGCAGCGTTGACGGAGGGAACCGCTTCGAGCAGTACTTC.

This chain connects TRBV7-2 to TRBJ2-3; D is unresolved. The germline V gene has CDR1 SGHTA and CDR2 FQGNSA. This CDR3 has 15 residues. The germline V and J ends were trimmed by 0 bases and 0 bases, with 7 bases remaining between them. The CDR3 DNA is TGTGCCAGCAGCTTAGCCCCCGGGAGCACAGATACGCAGTATTTT. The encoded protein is CASSLAPGSTDTQYF.

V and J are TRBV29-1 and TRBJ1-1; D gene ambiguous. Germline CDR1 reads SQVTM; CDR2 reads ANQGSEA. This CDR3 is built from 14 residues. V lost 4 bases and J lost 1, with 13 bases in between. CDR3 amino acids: CSVVTFAPNTEAFF. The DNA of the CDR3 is TGCAGCGTTGTAACATTCGCTCCGAACACTGAAGCTTTCTTT. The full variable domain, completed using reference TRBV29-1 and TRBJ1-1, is SAVISQKPSRDICQRGTSLTIQCQVDSQVTMMFWYRQQPGQSLTLIATANQGSEATYESGFVIDKFPISRPNLTFSTLTVSNMSPEDSSIYLCSVVTFAPNTEAFFGQGTRLTVV.